The 27 T cell receptor beta chains below come from one sample, sequenced in a study of regulatory T cells in long-lasting Graves disease. Assembly of TCR beta libraries relied on iRepertoire HTBI primers together with Arm-PCR of CDR3 regions. TCRdb used MiXCR to reprocess the multiplex PCR reads, holding one entry per CDR3 protein. The table shows 400,000 to 450,000 distinct CDR3 sequences, with more than 12% occurring only once. The sample's time point: newly diagnosed GD, antithyroid drugs for less than 3 months. Extracted RNA from PBMCs served as the source of the TCR library. A further study also used this sample, focusing on T cells in Graves' hyperthyroidism and ophthalmopathy.

The source was peripheral blood mononuclear cells (PBMCs), collected at new diagnosis, from a patient treated with antithyroid drugs. These receptors were taken from a woman aged 25 to 39 with Graves disease.

This clonotype turned up a few times. V and J are TRBV7-9 and TRBJ2-2, with no clear D. This CDR3 is built from 13 residues. Between the trimmed V and J ends, which lost 5 bases and 9 bases, there was a span of 13 bases. Germline V lookup: CDR1 SEHNR, CDR2 FQNEAQ (reference sequence). In DNA, the CDR3 is TGTGCCAGCAGCCAAGCGCAAAGCCGGGAGCTGTTTTTT. Encoded protein: CASSQAQSRELFF.

This clonotype was recorded many times. The rearrangement joins TRBV29-1 to TRBJ2-1; 7 positions agree with TRBD1. CDR3 length: 15 amino acids. The germline V gene has CDR1 SQVTM and CDR2 ANQGSEA. With 0 bases clipped from V and 5 bases from J, the junction kept 7 bases outside the gene matches. The CDR3 DNA follows: TGCAGCGTTGAAGATAAAGGGGGCCCCCACAATGAGCAGTTCTTC. It translates to CSVEDKGGPHNEQFF.

In this sample, this clonotype turned up many times. The V gene is TRBV2, the J gene TRBJ1-2; D unresolved. Germline assignment: CDR1 SNHLY and CDR2 FYNNEI. Trimming removed 3 bases from V and 4 bases from J, with 18 bases in between. The CDR3 extends over 16 amino acids. CDR3 sequence: CASSEKIGPGVYGYTF. CDR3 nucleotide sequence: TGTGCCAGCAGTGAGAAAATAGGACCTGGGGTCTATGGCTACACCTTC.

A few counts support this clonotype. The gene calls are TRBV5-1 and TRBJ2-1; the match to TRBD2 covers 7 bases. Germline V gene lookup returns CDR1 SGHRS and CDR2 YFSETQ. The V segment lost 4 bases and the J segment 8 bases; nucleotides outside the gene matches: 18. The CDR3 is 17 residues long. Here the CDR3 reads CASSGGLRPIILDEQFF. The CDR3 region has the DNA TGCGCCAGCAGCGGGGGACTACGACCTATTATCCTCGATGAGCAGTTCTTC.

This clonotype was picked up many times. The chain recombines TRBV7-2 with TRBJ2-3; TRBD2 might be the D (5 bases). The germline V gene has CDR1 SGHTA and CDR2 FQGNSA. V was clipped by 2 bases and J by 2 bases, with 8 bases between them. The CDR3 is made up of 14 amino acids. CDR3 amino acids: CASSLRLNTDTQYF. CDR3 coding DNA: TGTGCCAGCAGCTTAAGACTAAACACAGATACGCAGTATTTT.

This clonotype was recorded only once. The chain joins TRBV11-2 to TRBJ2-2; TRBD2 agrees at 15 bases. The CDR3 sequence is 17 residues long. Germline CDR1 and CDR2: SGHAT and FQNNGV. V shed 5 bases and J 6 bases; nucleotides not matched to a gene: 7. Here the CDR3 reads CASSPLGTSGRSGELFF. The CDR3 coding sequence is TGTGCCAGCAGCCCACTCGGGACTAGCGGGAGGTCCGGGGAGCTGTTTTTT.

This clonotype was counted only a few times. The junction departs from germline at one end; a sequencing error may be responsible. In DNA form, the CDR3 reads TGTGCCAGCAGGGCCGAGGGGGTGCAAAACATTCGGTACTTC. Amino acid sequence: CASRAEGVQNIRYF. The V gene is TRBV2, the J gene TRBJ2-4; D is possibly TRBD1 (6 bases). From germline, CDR1 is SNHLY and CDR2 FYNNEI. The CDR3 runs 14 residues.

In its sample, this clonotype was seen many times. The chain links TRBV27 to TRBJ2-5, with D possibly TRBD2 on 6 matching bases. Germline V gene sequence: CDR1 MNHEY, CDR2 SMNVEV (reference sequence). This CDR3 has 11 residues. Trimming took 4 bases from V and 7 from J, leaving 7 bases between them. CDR3 sequence (DNA): TGTGCCAGCAGTTCGGGAGTGACCCAGTACTTC. It encodes CASSSGVTQYF.

This clonotype came up many times. The J gene is TRBJ2-3, the V gene TRBV20-1; 7 nucleotides line up with TRBD2. The CDR3 contains 13 residues. The germline gives CDR1 DFQATT, CDR2 SNEGSKA (reference sequence). V trimming: 0 bases; J trimming: 11 bases; junction bases outside the gene matches: 8. CDR3 residues: CSARDPGREKQYF. The CDR3 bases are TGCAGTGCTAGAGACCCGGGGCGGGAGAAGCAGTATTTT.

This clonotype came up a few times. The CDR3 sequence is CASSIGPSGSRRETQYF. The CDR3 DNA is TGTGCCAGTAGTATAGGCCCTAGCGGGAGCAGGAGAGAGACCCAGTACTTC. This chain connects TRBV19 to TRBJ2-5; 10 nucleotides align to TRBD2. V trimming: 1 base; J trimming: 4 bases; junction bases outside the gene matches: 9. There are 17 residues in the CDR3. Germline-derived CDR1 and CDR2 are LNHDA and SQIVND (reference sequence).

The V and J genes are TRBV10-3 and TRBJ2-1; 13 nucleotides align to TRBD2. V was clipped by 3 bases and J by 7 bases; unmatched bases: 12. The CDR3 runs to 18 residues. The germline gives CDR1 ENHRY, CDR2 SYGVKD. CDR3 residues: CAISDSPGLAGSSNEQFF. In DNA, the CDR3 is TGTGCCATCAGTGACTCCCCGGGACTAGCGGGGTCCTCGAATGAGCAGTTCTTC.

This clonotype was recorded many times. V and J are TRBV7-2 and TRBJ1-6; D is perhaps TRBD1 (5 bases). The length of the CDR3 is 17 residues. CDR1 and CDR2 from the germline V gene are SGHTA and FQGNSA. V lost 3 bases, J lost 5 bases, and 17 bases lay in between. The CDR3 region has the DNA TGTGCCAGCAGCTTCACCACCGGGACGGCTAATAATTCACCCCTCCACTTT. Protein product: CASSFTTGTANNSPLHF. Based on the CDR3 plus reference TRBV7-2 and TRBJ1-6, the full variable domain is GAGVSQSPSNKVTEKGKDVELRCDPISGHTALYWYRQSLGQGLEFLIYFQGNSAPDKSGLPSDRFSAERTGGSVSTLTIQRTQQEDSAVYLCASSFTTGTANNSPLHFGNGTRLTVT.

This clonotype has at least ten counts. V is TRBV24-1 and J is TRBJ2-1; no definite D call. Trimming removed 2 bases at V and 10 bases at J, with 8 bases between. The V gene's germline CDR1 is KGHDR and CDR2 SFDVKD. The CDR3 extends over 12 amino acids. CDR3 sequence (DNA): TGTGCCACCAGTGATTCTGGCCGGGAGCAGTTCTTC. This gives the protein CATSDSGREQFF.

This clonotype came up a few times. The chain uses TRBV6-2 or TRBV6-3 and TRBJ2-3, with TRBD2 matching over 13 bases. The CDR3 covers 16 residues. V lost 6 bases, J lost 2 bases, and 5 bases stayed unmatched. CDR1 is MNHEY, CDR2 SVGEGT, per germline. In nucleotides, the CDR3 is TGTGCCAGCAGCTCTGGGACTAGCGGGATCACAGATACGCAGTATTTT. It specifies CASSSGTSGITDTQYF.

The gene calls are TRBV19 and TRBJ1-1; TRBD1 is a possible D gene (6 bases). V lost 4 bases and J 5 bases, leaving 17 bases between the germline ends. This CDR3 spans 15 amino acids. In germline, CDR1 is LNHDA, CDR2 SQIVND (reference sequence). The CDR3 region is CASSTHPRGRTEAFF. The CDR3 region has the DNA TGTGCCAGTAGTACTCATCCCAGGGGTCGGACTGAAGCTTTCTTT.

This clonotype was detected many times. The chain links TRBV12-3 or TRBV12-4 to TRBJ2-1, with 11 bases aligning to TRBD2. With 6 bases clipped from V and 6 bases from J, the junction kept 4 bases outside the gene matches. This CDR3 is built from 14 residues. Written as DNA, the CDR3 is TGTGCCAGCAGGGCTAGCGGGAGGAGCAATGAGCAGTTCTTC. Its protein product is CASRASGRSNEQFF.

This sequence joins TRBV27 and TRBJ2-7; 13 bases match TRBD2. The CDR3 covers 17 residues. V lost 3 bases, J lost 2 bases, and 7 bases stayed unmatched. From germline, CDR1 is MNHEY and CDR2 SMNVEV (reference sequence). The CDR3 nucleotides read TGTGCCAGCAGTTTGGTCACCGGGACTAGCGGGACCTACGAGCAGTACTTC. Encoded protein: CASSLVTGTSGTYEQYF.

This clonotype was observed a few times. The chain employs TRBV20-1 and TRBJ2-1; 10 nucleotides match TRBD2. This CDR3 region has 15 residues. Germline CDR1 reads DFQATT; CDR2 reads SNEGSKA (reference sequence). The V segment lost 5 bases and the J segment 1 base; nucleotides outside the gene matches: 5. CDR3 loop: CSAREREGSYNEQFF. DNA of the CDR3: TGCAGTGCTCGCGAGCGGGAGGGTTCCTACAATGAGCAGTTCTTC.

The sample holds a few counts of this clonotype. This may be a read error, as it is one base from a much larger clone. The V call is TRBV25-1, the J call TRBJ2-1, with D possibly matching TRBD1 (6 bases). The CDR3 contains 15 residues. CDR1 and CDR2 from the germline V gene are MGHDK and SYGVNS. Here the CDR3 DNA reads TGTGCCAGCAGTCTACTTACGGGAAGGGGGAATGAGCAGTCCTTC. Translation gives CASSLLTGRGNEQSF.

Ten or more counts support this clonotype. The V and J genes are TRBV13 and TRBJ2-3; D remains ambiguous. V dropped 4 bases and J dropped 1 base, with 12 bases sitting between them. In germline, CDR1 is PRHDT, CDR2 FYEKMQ (reference sequence). The CDR3 runs 15 residues. Written as DNA, the CDR3 is TGTGCCAGCAGCTCTAGAGGTATTGGCACAGATACGCAGTATTTT. Encoded protein: CASSSRGIGTDTQYF.

The chain carries TRBV12-3 or TRBV12-4 and TRBJ1-5; D unclear. This CDR3 is built from 13 residues. Trimming left V 3 bases short and J 9 bases short, with 12 bases between. The CDR3 DNA reads as TGTGCCAGCAGTTTGGTGTTCATGGGGCCCCAGCATTTT. Encoded protein: CASSLVFMGPQHF.

The table lists this clonotype with many counts. The chain carries TRBV4-1 and TRBJ2-3; no firm D call. CDR1 is MGHRA, CDR2 YSYEKL, per germline. Trimming pared 0 bases from V and 4 bases from J, leaving 5 bases between. CDR3 length: 13 residues. Here the CDR3 DNA reads TGCGCCAGCAGCCAAGATTTGGCAGATACGCAGTATTTT. This gives the protein CASSQDLADTQYF.

V usage is TRBV28 and J usage is TRBJ2-5, with 7 bases that match TRBD2. The CDR3 contains 15 residues. The germline V gene has CDR1 MDHEN and CDR2 SYDVKM. The J segment lost 0 bases and the V segment lost 0 bases, leaving 1 base of the junction unmatched. CDR3 DNA: TGTGCCAGCAGTTTATGGGGGAGGGACCAAGAGACCCAGTACTTC. This translates into CASSLWGRDQETQYF.

This clonotype has a count of ten or more. The V and J genes are TRBV20-1 and TRBJ2-7; 8 nucleotides line up with TRBD2. With 3 bases clipped from V and 2 bases from J, the junction kept 3 bases outside the gene matches. Germline lookup yields CDR1 DFQATT and CDR2 SNEGSKA (reference sequence). The CDR3 runs 13 residues. CDR3 DNA: TGCAGTGCTAGCCCCGGGAGGGCCTACGAGCAGTACTTC. Translating gives CSASPGRAYEQYF.

This clonotype was picked up many times. CDR3 coding DNA: TGTGCCAGCAGCTCCATGTCGGGTCGGGAGACCCAGTACTTC. Translating gives CASSSMSGRETQYF. The rearrangement joins TRBV27 to TRBJ2-5, with D uncertain. The CDR3 has 14 residues. Germline V gene lookup returns CDR1 MNHEY and CDR2 SMNVEV (reference sequence). V lost 6 bases to trimming and J lost 5 bases, with 16 bases between them.

This clonotype was counted many times. The chain employs TRBV3-1 and TRBJ2-4; tentative D call: TRBD2 (5 bases). The CDR3 is 13 amino acids. Germline assignment: CDR1 LGHDT and CDR2 YNNKEL (reference sequence). With 0 bases removed from V and 11 bases from J, the gap between germline ends came to 11 bases. The CDR3 DNA sequence: TGTGCCAGCAGCCAAGATTGGGAGTCCTTTCAGTACTTC. Amino acids: CASSQDWESFQYF.

The genes are TRBV13 and TRBJ2-2, with no clear D. Germline lookup yields CDR1 PRHDT and CDR2 FYEKMQ (reference sequence). CDR3 size: 12 residues. V was clipped by 6 bases and J by 4 bases, with 6 bases between them. CDR3 residues: CASSRATGELFF. For the CDR3, the DNA is TGTGCCAGCAGTAGGGCCACCGGGGAGCTGTTTTTT.